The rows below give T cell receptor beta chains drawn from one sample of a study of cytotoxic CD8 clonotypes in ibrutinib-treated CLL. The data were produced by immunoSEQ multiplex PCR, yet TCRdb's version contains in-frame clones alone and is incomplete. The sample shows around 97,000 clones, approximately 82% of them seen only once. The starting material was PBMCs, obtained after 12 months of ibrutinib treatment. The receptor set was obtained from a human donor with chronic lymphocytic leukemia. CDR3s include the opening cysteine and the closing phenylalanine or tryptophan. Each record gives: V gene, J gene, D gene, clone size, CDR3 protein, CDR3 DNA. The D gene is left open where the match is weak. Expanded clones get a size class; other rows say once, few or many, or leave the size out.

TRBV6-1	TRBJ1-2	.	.	CASTLLEGSYGYTF	TGTGCCAGTACTCTTCTTGAAGGGTCCTATGGCTACACCTTC
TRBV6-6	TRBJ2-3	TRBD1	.	CASSQDRGRAPDTQYF	TGTGCCAGCAGTCAAGACAGGGGGCGCGCACCAGATACGCAGTATTTT
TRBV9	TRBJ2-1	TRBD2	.	CASSPRGLAGSSYNEQFF	TGTGCCAGCAGCCCCAGAGGACTAGCGGGGAGCTCCTACAATGAGCAGTTCTTC
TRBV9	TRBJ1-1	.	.	CASTLRWENTEAFF	TGTGCCAGCACCCTTCGGTGGGAGAACACTGAAGCTTTCTTT
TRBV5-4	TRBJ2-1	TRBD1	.	CASSLGTGSYNEQFF	TGTGCCAGCAGCTTGGGGACAGGGTCCTACAATGAGCAGTTCTTC
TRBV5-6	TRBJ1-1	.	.	CASSLEVSRGAAGTEAFF	TGTGCCAGCAGCTTGGAGGTGAGTCGTGGGGCAGCCGGAACTGAAGCTTTCTTT
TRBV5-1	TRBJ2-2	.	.	CASSYGPQSLNTGELFF	TGCGCCAGCAGCTATGGGCCACAGTCACTGAACACCGGGGAGCTGTTTTTT
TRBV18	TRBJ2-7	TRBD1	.	CASSPITTGGKYEQYF	TGTGCCAGCTCACCAATAACGACAGGGGGAAAATACGAGCAGTACTTC
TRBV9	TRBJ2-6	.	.	CASSVGDSGTTGANVLTF	TGTGCCAGCAGCGTAGGGGACTCAGGGACCACTGGGGCCAACGTCCTGACTTTC
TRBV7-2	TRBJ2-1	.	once	CASSFVGGGNEQFF	TGTGCCAGCAGCTTCGTCGGGGGAGGCAATGAGCAGTTCTTC
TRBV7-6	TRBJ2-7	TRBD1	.	CASSLSTGVFSYEQYF	TGTGCCAGCAGCCTTTCGACAGGGGTATTTTCGTACGAGCAGTACTTC
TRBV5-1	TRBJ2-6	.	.	CASSINFSGANVLTF	TGCGCCAGCAGCATTAATTTCTCTGGGGCCAACGTCCTGACTTTC
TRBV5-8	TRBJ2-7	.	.	CASSFKSNSYEQYF	TGTGCCAGCAGCTTTAAGAGCAACTCCTACGAGCAGTACTTC
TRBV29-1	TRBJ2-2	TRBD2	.	CSVEVSGGVGELFF	TGCAGCGTTGAAGTTTCCGGGGGGGTCGGGGAGCTGTTTTTT
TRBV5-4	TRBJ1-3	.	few	CASSGPGLYSGNTIYF	TGTGCCAGCAGCGGACCGGGACTCTACTCTGGAAACACCATATATTTT
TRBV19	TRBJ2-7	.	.	CASSRTLDSYEQYF	TGTGCCAGTAGTCGAACCCTCGACAGCTACGAGCAGTACTTC